The 5 T cell receptor beta chains listed next were all sequenced from one sample in a study of blood T cell repertoires in COVID-19 (dated by TCRdb to between 2020 and 2021). The library came from the immunoSEQ multiplex PCR assay. As stored in TCRdb, this immuneACCESS dataset retains in-frame rearrangements with V and J assigned. A fraction of the clones does not appear; measured against another copy, unresolved V genes explain less than half of the discrepancy, and the remainder lacks a known reason. The sample yields around 190,000 clones; about 88% were counted once. The top ten hold 9% to 10% of the sample. Sequencing input: PBMCs or T cells enriched from blood (not recorded which). Receptor source: a woman under 30 who had recovered from COVID-19.

This clone appeared a few times. The rearrangement joins TRBV5-1 to TRBJ2-7, with TRBD2 as a possible D gene (5 bases). With 4 bases removed from V and 3 bases from J, the gap between germline ends came to 14 bases. This CDR3 spans 14 amino acids. The germline gives CDR1 SGHRS, CDR2 YFSETQ. The CDR3 region has the DNA TGCGCCAGCAGCCCCGGGGATCTAGTCTACGAGCAGTACTTC. Translating gives CASSPGDLVYEQYF.

In DNA form, the CDR3 reads TGTGCCACTTTCCTAGACGGCAACTATGGCTACACCTTC. Translated: CATFLDGNYGYTF. This chain connects TRBV28 to TRBJ1-2; no clear D. Germline assignment: CDR1 MDHEN and CDR2 SYDVKM. Trimming cost V 10 bases and J 2 bases, with 14 bases left between them. This CDR3 contains 13 residues.

The genes are TRBV25-1 and TRBJ1-6; 7 bases match TRBD1. The germline CDR1 and CDR2 sequences are MGHDK and SYGVNS. The CDR3 contains 13 residues. The trim removed 7 bases at V and 9 bases at J, leaving 6 bases unmatched. CDR3 coding DNA: TGTGCCAGCACCCGGCAGGGGGTTTCACCCCTCCACTTT. This translates into CASTRQGVSPLHF.

This clone was counted once. The J gene is TRBJ1-1, the V gene TRBV7-6, with 7 positions matching TRBD1. V lost 4 bases and J lost 8; bases outside the gene matches: 10. The CDR3 contains 14 residues. Germline V gene sequence: CDR1 SGHVS, CDR2 FNYEAQ. The CDR3 sequence: CASSSTTGLVEAFF. CDR3 DNA: TGTGCCAGCAGCTCCACGACAGGGCTCGTCGAAGCTTTCTTT.

This clone was recorded only once. The V gene is TRBV19, the J gene TRBJ2-3; 12 bases are shared with TRBD2. The ends lost 5 bases at V and 4 bases at J; junction bases unmatched: 10. In germline, CDR1 is LNHDA, CDR2 SQIVND (reference sequence). This CDR3 region has 17 residues. The CDR3, as DNA: TGTGCCAGTAGTTCCCGGACTAGCGGGACGGCGGCAGATACGCAGTATTTT. This codes for CASSSRTSGTAADTQYF.